The next 31 T cell receptor beta chains were all read from a single sample in a study of blood T cell repertoires in COVID-19. The table came from immunoSEQ multiplex PCR; TCRdb's copy has only in-frame clones and leaves some out. The sample lists tens of thousands of clones; 78% were seen once. Source material: peripheral blood. The receptors were gathered from a human donor in a cohort sampled during active COVID-19.

This clone has only one observation. The genes are TRBV5-5 and TRBJ2-7; 7 bases match TRBD1. Germline loops: CDR1 SGHKS, CDR2 YYEKEE (reference sequence). The CDR3 sequence is 17 residues long. V trimming: 4 bases; J trimming: 2 bases; junction bases outside the gene matches: 15. CDR3 bases: TGTGCCAGCAGCCTAGGCTTCGCAGGGGGTGCGGCCTACGAGCAGTACTTC. This sequence encodes CASSLGFAGGAAYEQYF.

V usage is TRBV18 and J usage is TRBJ1-5; 10 nucleotides align to TRBD1. CDR1 KGHSH and CDR2 LQKENI come from the germline V gene. V trimming: 6 bases; J trimming: 0 bases; junction bases outside the gene matches: 14. This CDR3 region has 19 residues. The CDR3 reads CASSQRPGQGFLSNQPQHF. Here the CDR3 DNA reads TGTGCCAGCTCGCAAAGACCGGGACAGGGGTTTCTTAGCAATCAGCCCCAGCATTTT.

The chain links TRBV12-3 or TRBV12-4 to TRBJ2-3; unclear D gene. The length of the CDR3 is 13 residues. Trimming pared 4 bases from V and 6 bases from J, leaving 11 bases between. CDR3 sequence: CASSSSARDTQYF. CDR3 DNA: TGTGCCAGCAGTTCATCAGCCAGGGATACGCAGTATTTT.

The CDR3 nucleotides read TGTGCCAGCAGTGTTCTCCCGGGACAGGGTGAAGAGACCCAGTACTTC. This encodes CASSVLPGQGEETQYF. The genes are TRBV27 and TRBJ2-5; TRBD1 matches at 9 bases. The junction had 10 bases not matched to a gene; V was cut back by 5 bases and J by 3 bases. CDR3 length: 16 amino acids. CDR1 and CDR2 from the germline V gene are MNHEY and SMNVEV (reference sequence).

This clone came up once. The chain employs TRBV6-2 or TRBV6-3 and TRBJ1-1; D might be TRBD1 (5 bases). Germline CDR1 MNHEY, CDR2 SVGEGT. The CDR3 totals 15 residues. With 2 bases removed from V and 2 bases from J, the gap between germline ends came to 12 bases. The CDR3 nucleotides read TGTGCCAGCAGTTACCCAAGGGACTTTAACACTGAAGCTTTCTTT. This gives the protein CASSYPRDFNTEAFF.

The chain employs TRBV15 and TRBJ2-3, with TRBD2 matching 7 bases. CDR1 LNHNV and CDR2 YYDKDF come from the germline V gene (reference sequence). CDR3 length: 19 residues. V lost 0 bases, J lost 5 bases, and 17 bases stayed unmatched. CDR3 bases: TGTGCCACCAGCAGAGAAGAAGTCTGGACTAGGTGGGATCGAGATACGCAGTATTTT. The encoded protein is CATSREEVWTRWDRDTQYF.

The rearrangement links TRBV10-3 to TRBJ2-5, with 8 bases aligning to TRBD2. The V and J ends lost 4 bases and 5 bases, in that order; junction bases with no gene match: 9. Germline V gene data show CDR1 as ENHRY and CDR2 as SYGVKD. The CDR3 covers 15 residues. Here the CDR3 reads CAISGEAGVSETQYF. Written as DNA, the CDR3 is TGTGCCATCAGTGGAGAAGCGGGAGTGTCGGAGACCCAGTACTTC.

The chain joins TRBV7-2 to TRBJ2-3; tentative D call: TRBD2 (7 bases). V lost 4 bases, J lost 3 bases, and 20 bases lay in between. Germline V CDR1 and CDR2: SGHTA, FQGNSA. This CDR3 has 17 amino acids. CDR3 region: CASSWKGGAGGTDTQYF. CDR3 DNA: TGTGCCAGCAGCTGGAAGGGGGGGGCCGGGGGTACAGATACGCAGTATTTT. Together with reference TRBV7-2 and TRBJ2-3, the CDR3 gives the full variable domain: GAGVSQSPSNKVTEKGKDVELRCDPISGHTALYWYRQSLGQGLEFLIYFQGNSAPDKSGLPSDRFSAERTGGSVSTLTIQRTQQEDSAVYLCASSWKGGAGGTDTQYFGPGTRLTVL.

This clone was counted only a few times. The V and J genes are TRBV14 and TRBJ2-1; D unresolved. V was pared by 5 bases and J by 5 bases, with 13 bases between. The germline gives CDR1 SGHDN, CDR2 FVKESK. The CDR3 contains 14 residues. CDR3 sequence reads: CASSALGWNNEQFF. CDR3 nucleotide sequence: TGTGCCAGCAGCGCCCTAGGATGGAACAATGAGCAGTTCTTC.

V is TRBV5-1 and J is TRBJ2-6, with 7 nucleotides matching TRBD2. The V gene end was trimmed by 4 bases and the J gene end by 0 bases; junction bases not matched to a gene: 10. CDR3 length: 18 residues. CDR1 and CDR2 (germline): SGHRS, YFSETQ. CDR3 protein: CASSPRPSGSSGANVLTF. In DNA form, the CDR3 reads TGCGCCAGCAGCCCCAGACCTAGCGGCAGCTCTGGGGCCAACGTCCTGACTTTC.

The rearrangement links TRBV5-1 to TRBJ2-1, with no clear D. The V gene's germline CDR1 is SGHRS and CDR2 YFSETQ. The CDR3 has 13 residues. V shed 3 bases and J shed 4 bases, with 8 bases lying between them. The CDR3 DNA reads as TGCGCCAGCAGCTCCGACACTTACAATGAGCAGTTCTTC. Translating it yields CASSSDTYNEQFF.

This clone was detected only a few times. This chain joins TRBV6-6 and TRBJ2-7, with a weak D call TRBD1 (6 bases). Trimming removed 5 bases from V and 5 bases from J, with 19 bases in between. CDR1 MNHNY and CDR2 SVGAGI come from the germline V gene (reference sequence). The CDR3 totals 15 residues. The CDR3 sequence: CASSSTGTGVDEQYV. The CDR3 DNA reads as TGTGCCAGCAGTAGCACAGGGACGGGTGTCGACGAGCAGTACGTC.

The chain joins TRBV6-1 to TRBJ2-7; 9 bases are a match to TRBD2. With V trimmed by 4 bases and J by 0 bases, 10 bases remained unmatched. Germline values: CDR1 MNHNS, CDR2 SASEGT. The CDR3 consists of 17 residues. The DNA for the CDR3 is TGTGCCAGCAGTGGGGGGCTAGCGGGACCCAGCTCCTACGAGCAGTACGTC. Amino acid sequence: CASSGGLAGPSSYEQYV.

This clone occurred a few times. Other DNA sequences within the sample encode an identical CDR3. The chain uses TRBV3-1 (or the pseudogene TRBV3-2) and TRBJ2-3, with 14 bases identical to TRBD2. Germline CDR1 reads LGHDT; CDR2 reads YNNKEL (reference sequence). The junction had 2 bases not matched to a gene; V was cut back by 3 bases and J by 6 bases. This CDR3 spans 15 amino acids. DNA for the CDR3: TGTGCCAGCAGCCAGACTAGCGGGGGGGCTGATACGCAGTATTTT. Protein: CASSQTSGGADTQYF.

The chain is built from TRBV19 and TRBJ2-1, with D possibly being TRBD2 (6 bases). Germline-derived CDR1 and CDR2 are LNHDA and SQIVND (reference sequence). The CDR3 has 16 amino acids. Trimming took 9 bases from V and 0 from J, leaving 18 bases between them. The CDR3, as DNA: TGTGCCAGCGCACTCCGATCGGGAGTCTCCTACAATGAGCAGTTCTTC. Protein product: CASALRSGVSYNEQFF.

Comments on this clone: Distinct nucleotide sequences in the sample also encode this CDR3. V gene TRBV6-1 combines with J gene TRBJ2-7; D unclear. The V end was cut by 1 base, the J end by 2 bases, with 3 bases between. Germline CDR1 and CDR2: MNHNS and SASEGT. The CDR3 is made up of 12 amino acids. In DNA form, the CDR3 reads TGTGCCAGCAGTGAAGGTACCTACGAGCAGTACTTC. Amino acid sequence: CASSEGTYEQYF.

This clone was counted at least ten times. This chain links TRBV15 with TRBJ2-2; 9 nucleotides match TRBD1. Germline values: CDR1 LNHNV, CDR2 YYDKDF (reference sequence). V dropped 9 bases and J dropped 3; count of bases not matched to a gene: 8. CDR3 length equals 15 residues. Written as DNA, the CDR3 is TGTGCCACTCGACAGGGGGAAAAGCACACCGGGGAGCTGTTTTTT. Its translation is CATRQGEKHTGELFF. Drawing the rest from reference TRBV15 and TRBJ2-2, the complete variable domain is DAMVIQNPRYQVTQFGKPVTLSCSQTLNHNVMYWYQQKSSQAPKLLFHYYDKDFNNEADTPDNFQSRRPNTSFCFLDIRSPGLGDTAMYLCATRQGEKHTGELFFGEGSRLTVL.

This clone has just one count. This chain uses TRBV24-1 with TRBJ1-1, with D unresolved. The V and J ends lost 4 bases and 5 bases respectively, with 7 bases between them. CDR1 and CDR2 (germline): KGHDR, SFDVKD. The CDR3 totals 12 residues. Written as DNA, the CDR3 is TGTGCCACCAGTGACGGGGTTACTGAAGCTTTCTTT. Protein sequence: CATSDGVTEAFF.

The gene calls are TRBV5-6 and TRBJ1-2; D remains unclear. The V end lost 4 bases, the J end lost 3 bases, and 13 bases lay between the germline ends. CDR3 length: 14 amino acids. Germline V lookup: CDR1 SGHDT, CDR2 YYEEEE. In DNA form, the CDR3 reads TGTGCCAGCAGCCTGGAGAGGGAAGACTATGGCTACACCTTC. It codes for CASSLEREDYGYTF.

The V and J genes are TRBV21-1 and TRBJ2-7; the D call TRBD2 from the table was never checked on the DNA. TRBV21-1 is labeled a pseudogene. The CDR3 is 14 residues long. The CDR3 bases are TGTGCCAGCAGCAATACGGTTGCCGACTACGAGCAGTACGTC. It encodes CASSNTVADYEQYV.

DNA of the CDR3: TGTGCCAGCAGTTGGACTAGCGGGTACCAAGAGACCCAGTACTTC. As protein: CASSWTSGYQETQYF. This chain links TRBV6-2 or TRBV6-3 with TRBJ2-5; the match to TRBD2 covers 11 bases. The CDR3 loop spans 15 amino acids. Germline CDR1 reads MNHEY; CDR2 reads SVGEGT. V lost 4 bases to trimming and J lost 0 bases; unmatched junction nucleotides: 1.

The chain is built from TRBV15 and TRBJ1-1, with unresolved D. Germline-derived CDR1 and CDR2 are LNHNV and YYDKDF (reference sequence). The V end lost 0 bases, the J end lost 1 base, and 24 bases lay between the germline ends. This CDR3 is built from 20 residues. CDR3 residues: CATSREDFKQFYTRNTEAFF. The CDR3 DNA is TGTGCCACCAGCAGAGAGGACTTTAAGCAGTTCTACACCAGGAACACTGAAGCTTTCTTT.

This sequence joins TRBV30 and TRBJ2-1; TRBD1 agrees at 10 bases. V gave up 4 bases and J gave up 7 bases; unmatched junction bases: 10. Germline values: CDR1 GTSNPN, CDR2 SVGIG (reference sequence). This CDR3 has 15 amino acids. CDR3 nucleotides: TGTGCCTGGACCTCGACAGGGGGCCAGTATAATGAGCAGTTCTTC. This encodes CAWTSTGGQYNEQFF.

The CDR3, as DNA: TGTGCCAGCCGTCTAGCGGGCGGTGTAGATACGCAGTATTTT. It encodes CASRLAGGVDTQYF. The chain uses TRBV5-4 and TRBJ2-3, with TRBD2 matching 8 bases. This CDR3 is 14 amino acids long. V lost 7 bases, J lost 5 bases, and 9 bases stayed unmatched. Looked up from germline, CDR1 is SGHNT and CDR2 is YYREEE (reference sequence).

This clone was seen more than once but under ten times. The V call is TRBV4-1, the J call TRBJ1-6, with D perhaps matching TRBD1 (5 bases). Germline V gene data show CDR1 as MGHRA and CDR2 as YSYEKL. The CDR3 loop spans 16 amino acids. Trimming removed 1 base at V and 8 bases at J, with 15 bases between. CDR3 in amino acids: CASSQVVTGEYSPLHF. CDR3 sequence (DNA): TGCGCCAGCAGCCAAGTCGTTACAGGTGAATATTCACCCCTCCACTTT.

CDR3 in amino acids: CASSETGNQPQHF. DNA for the CDR3: TGTGCCAGCAGTGAAACCGGGAATCAGCCCCAGCATTTT. This chain joins TRBV2 and TRBJ1-5; D remains ambiguous. This CDR3 is built from 13 residues. The ends were cut back, 2 bases at V and 4 bases at J, with 6 bases in the middle. The germline CDR1 and CDR2 sequences are SNHLY and FYNNEI.

The chain uses TRBV29-1 and TRBJ2-2, with D tentatively TRBD1 (6 bases). The germline V gene encodes CDR1 SQVTM and CDR2 ANQGSEA. There are 13 residues in the CDR3. The V and J ends lost 6 bases and 4 bases respectively, with 12 bases between them. CDR3 sequence (DNA): TGCAGCGTCGACCAGGGGTTCACCGGGGAGCTGTTTTTT. Its translation is CSVDQGFTGELFF.

This chain joins TRBV14 and TRBJ1-1; 10 positions agree with TRBD1. V gave up 5 bases and J gave up 3 bases; unmatched junction bases: 0. The germline V gene has CDR1 SGHDN and CDR2 FVKESK. This CDR3 comprises 13 residues. The DNA for the CDR3 is TGTGCCAGCAGCGGGACAGGGGACACTGAAGCTTTCTTT. It yields the protein CASSGTGDTEAFF.

V and J are TRBV29-1 and TRBJ2-2, with TRBD1 matching 8 bases. Germline V gene lookup returns CDR1 SQVTM and CDR2 ANQGSEA. CDR3 length: 14 residues. Germline trimming cut 5 bases from V and 5 bases from J; bases unmatched to any gene: 7. CDR3 sequence reads: CSVLRTGTTGELFF. In nucleotides, the CDR3 is TGCAGCGTTCTTAGGACAGGGACGACCGGGGAGCTGTTTTTT.

The CDR3 sequence is CASSRGQGPDTQYF. Here the CDR3 DNA reads TGTGCCAGCAGCAGAGGACAGGGACCGGATACGCAGTATTTT. The rearrangement joins TRBV9 to TRBJ2-3, with 8 bases aligning to TRBD1. CDR1 is SGDLS, CDR2 YYNGEE, per germline. The CDR3 is 14 residues long. The V gene end was trimmed by 4 bases and the J gene end by 6 bases; junction bases not matched to a gene: 7.

The chain couples TRBV6-6 to TRBJ1-2; D uncertain. There are 14 residues in the CDR3. Per germline, CDR1 MNHNY and CDR2 SVGAGI (reference sequence). Trimming removed 6 bases from V and 0 bases from J, with 11 bases in between. The DNA of the CDR3 is TGTGCCAGCAGGCGTCTCGGGGCTAACTATGGCTACACCTTC. Residues: CASRRLGANYGYTF.